The entry below gives a single T cell receptor beta chain sequence along with its context. Its antigen is undetermined. The PCR ran on 60 Vbeta and 13 Jbeta primers. Profiled with immunoSEQ multiplex PCR; TCRdb holds only in-frame clones, not every one. The sample includes about 120,000 clones, 80% of them seen just once. This specimen comes from a study of cytomegalovirus exposure and HLA in healthy donors. Across the whole study: Falling in the Caucasian-associated ancestry cluster were 81% of approximately 410 genotyped donors. Study results and caveats: Later analysis found that TCR beta chains associated with HLA were more clonally expanded than other, equally common chains. Later analysis suggested links between common viral pathogens and several top significant clusters. There were fewer than 200 TCR beta chains listed as cytomegalovirus-associated.

Trimming stripped 7 bases from V and 1 base from J, with 13 bases between. Germline loops: CDR1 MRHNA, CDR2 SNTAGT. This CDR3 has 14 amino acids. The chain has TRBV6-4 and TRBJ1-2; D gene unclear. What was sequenced was PBMCs. This receptor was identified in a female donor in good health and CMV-seropositive. The CDR3 coding sequence is TGTGCCAGCAAAAGAAACCAGGATAACTATGGCTACACCTTC. Its protein is CASKRNQDNYGYTF.